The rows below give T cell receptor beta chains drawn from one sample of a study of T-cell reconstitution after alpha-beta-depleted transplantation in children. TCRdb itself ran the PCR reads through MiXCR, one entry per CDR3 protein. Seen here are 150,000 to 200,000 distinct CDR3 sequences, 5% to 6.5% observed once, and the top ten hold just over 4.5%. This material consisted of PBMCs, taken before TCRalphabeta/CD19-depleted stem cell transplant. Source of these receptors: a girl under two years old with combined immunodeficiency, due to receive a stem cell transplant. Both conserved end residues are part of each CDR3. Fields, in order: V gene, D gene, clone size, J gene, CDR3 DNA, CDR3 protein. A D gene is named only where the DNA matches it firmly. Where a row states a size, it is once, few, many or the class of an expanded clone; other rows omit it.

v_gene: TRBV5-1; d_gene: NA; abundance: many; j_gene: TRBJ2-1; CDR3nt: TGCGCCAGCAGCTTGGGTCTACTCAATGAGCAGTTCTTC; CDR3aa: CASSLGLLNEQFF
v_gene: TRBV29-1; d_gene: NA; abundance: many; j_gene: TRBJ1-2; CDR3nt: TGCAGCGCCGGTGGCTATGGCTACACCTTC; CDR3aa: CSAGGYGYTF
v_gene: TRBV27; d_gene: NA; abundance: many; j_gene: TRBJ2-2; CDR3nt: TGTGCCAGTATGCGGGGTCGGAACACCGGGGAGCTGTTTTTT; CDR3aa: CASMRGRNTGELFF
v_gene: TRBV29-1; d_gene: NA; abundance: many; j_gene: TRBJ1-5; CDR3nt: TGCAGCGCTACGGGTACACAGGGTCAGCCCCAGCATTTT; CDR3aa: CSATGTQGQPQHF
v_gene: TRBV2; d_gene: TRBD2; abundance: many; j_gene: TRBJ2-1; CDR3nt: TGTGCCAGCATATTTCTTAGCGGGAGGCCCTTCAATGAGCAGTTCTTC; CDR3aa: CASIFLSGRPFNEQFF
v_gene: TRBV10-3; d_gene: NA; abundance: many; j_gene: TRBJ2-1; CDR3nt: TGTGCCATCAGTTCGGGTGCGAATGAGCAGTTCTTC; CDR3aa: CAISSGANEQFF
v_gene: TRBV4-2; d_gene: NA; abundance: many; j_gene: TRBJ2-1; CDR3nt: TGTGCCAGCAGCCAGGTTAGTCTGAAACTCAATGAGCAGTTCTTC; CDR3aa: CASSQVSLKLNEQFF
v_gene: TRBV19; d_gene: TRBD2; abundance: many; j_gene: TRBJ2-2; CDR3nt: TGTGCCAGTAGTGGGGGACTAGCGTCCGGGGAGCTGTTTTTT; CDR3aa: CASSGGLASGELFF
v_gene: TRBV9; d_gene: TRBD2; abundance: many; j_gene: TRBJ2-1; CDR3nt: TGTGCCAGCAGCGTAGGAGGTCTTAGCGGGAGGAGTGAGCAGTTCTTC; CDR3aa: CASSVGGLSGRSEQFF
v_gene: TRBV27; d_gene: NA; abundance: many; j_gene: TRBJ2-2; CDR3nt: TGTGCCAGCAGTTATTACAGCACCGGGGAGCTGTTTTTT; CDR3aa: CASSYYSTGELFF
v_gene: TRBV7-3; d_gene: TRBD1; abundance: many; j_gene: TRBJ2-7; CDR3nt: TGTGCCAGCAGCAAGACAGGGGCCTCCTACGAGCAGTACTTC; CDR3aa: CASSKTGASYEQYF
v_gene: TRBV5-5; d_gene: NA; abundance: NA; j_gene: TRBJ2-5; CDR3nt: TGTGCCAGCAGCCTAGGGGTCCAGTTCCAAGAGACCCAGTACTTC; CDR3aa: CASSLGVQFQETQYF
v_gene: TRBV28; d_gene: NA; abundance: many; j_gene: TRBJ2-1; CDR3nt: TGTGCCAGCAGTTTGGGCCAGGGGCAGAATGAGCAGTTCTTC; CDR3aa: CASSLGQGQNEQFF
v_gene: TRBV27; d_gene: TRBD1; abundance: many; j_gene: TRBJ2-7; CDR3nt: TGTGCCAGCACGGGACAGGGGGATTACGAGCAGTACTTC; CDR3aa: CASTGQGDYEQYF
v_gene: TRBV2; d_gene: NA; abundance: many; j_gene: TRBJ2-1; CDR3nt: TGTGCCAGCAGGCTCGGCGGGTTCAACTACAATGAGCAGTTCTTC; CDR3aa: CASRLGGFNYNEQFF
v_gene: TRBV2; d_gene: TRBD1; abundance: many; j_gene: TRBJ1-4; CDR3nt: TGTGCCAGCAGTGATCCCGGTCCGGGACAGCTCTCGGAAAAACTGTTTTTT; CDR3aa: CASSDPGPGQLSEKLFF
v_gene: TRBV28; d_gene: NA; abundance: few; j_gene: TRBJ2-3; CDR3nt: TGTGCCAGCAGGGAGACAGGTCGGGGGATAGATACGCAGTATTTT; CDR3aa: CASRETGRGIDTQYF
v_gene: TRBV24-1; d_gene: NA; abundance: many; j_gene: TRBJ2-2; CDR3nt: TGTGCCACCAGCGGGAGAGGAGCCGGGGAGCTGTTTTTT; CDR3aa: CATSGRGAGELFF
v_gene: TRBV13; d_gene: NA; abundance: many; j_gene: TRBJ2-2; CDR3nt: TGTGCCAGCAGCCAACTAGCATCGGGGGAGCTGTTTTTT; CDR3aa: CASSQLASGELFF